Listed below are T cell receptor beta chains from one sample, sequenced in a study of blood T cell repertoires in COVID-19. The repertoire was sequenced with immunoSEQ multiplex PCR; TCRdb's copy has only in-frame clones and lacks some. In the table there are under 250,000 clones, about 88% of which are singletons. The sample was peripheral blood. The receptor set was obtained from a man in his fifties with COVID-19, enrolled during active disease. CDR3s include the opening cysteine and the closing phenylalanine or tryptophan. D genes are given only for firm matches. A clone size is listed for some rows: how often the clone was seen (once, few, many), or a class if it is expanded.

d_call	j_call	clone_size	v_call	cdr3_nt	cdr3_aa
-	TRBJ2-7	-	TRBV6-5	TGTGCCAGCAGTAAAAGGACAGACTCCTACGAGCAGTACTTC	CASSKRTDSYEQYF
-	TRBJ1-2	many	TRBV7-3	TGTGCCAGCAGCCTAGGGGTCAACTATGGCTACACCTTC	CASSLGVNYGYTF
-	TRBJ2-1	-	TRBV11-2	TGTGCCAGCAGCGGCGGGCGGATATACAATGAGCAGTTCTTC	CASSGGRIYNEQFF
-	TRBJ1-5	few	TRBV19	TGTGCCAGTAGTATGTTGGGGACAAACTTTAATAGCAATCAGCCCCAGCATTTT	CASSMLGTNFNSNQPQHF
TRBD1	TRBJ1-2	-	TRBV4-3	TGCGCCAGCAGCCAAGAGACAGGGGGCGACTATGGCTACACCTTC	CASSQETGGDYGYTF
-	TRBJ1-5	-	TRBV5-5	TGTGCCAGCAGCTTGACAGTAAATCAGCCCCAGCATTTT	CASSLTVNQPQHF
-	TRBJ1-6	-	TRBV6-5	TGTGCCAGCAGTTACTTACAGAGATATTCACCCCTCCACTTT	CASSYLQRYSPLHF
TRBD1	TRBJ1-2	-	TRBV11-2	TGTGCCAGCAGCTCAGGGGGCGGCTACACCTTC	CASSSGGGYTF
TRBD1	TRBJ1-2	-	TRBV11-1	TGTGCCAGCAGCTTCGGGACAGGCGGTTCCTATGGCTACACCTTC	CASSFGTGGSYGYTF
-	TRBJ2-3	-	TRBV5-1	TGCGCCAGCAGCTTGGTTGCGCTTCGCCTGTTCGCCGGGGATACGCAGTATTTT	CASSLVALRLFAGDTQYF
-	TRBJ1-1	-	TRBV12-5	TGTGCTAGTGGTTTGGTAGTGGGGAGAGGACTGAACACTGAAGCTTTCTTT	CASGLVVGRGLNTEAFF
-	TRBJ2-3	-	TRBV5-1	TGCGCCAGCAGCTTGTCGGTAGCGCATAGCACAGATACGCAGTATTTT	CASSLSVAHSTDTQYF
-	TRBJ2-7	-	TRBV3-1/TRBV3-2	TGTGCCAGCAGCCCAGGCTACAGAAACTTTCCCTTTTTTTCCCGCGATGACCCGTACGAGCAGTACTTC	CASSPGYRNFPFFSRDDPYEQYF
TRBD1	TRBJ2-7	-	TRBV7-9	TGTGCCAGCAGCCTCGGGGACAGCTGGAGCTACGAGCAGTACTTC	CASSLGDSWSYEQYF
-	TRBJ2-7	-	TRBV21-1	TGTGCCAGCAGCAAAGGGGACAGGAACTACGAGCAGTACTTC	CASSKGDRNYEQYF
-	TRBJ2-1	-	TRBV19	TGTGCCAGTAGTATAGATGGGCCTTACAATGAGCAGTTCTTC	CASSIDGPYNEQFF
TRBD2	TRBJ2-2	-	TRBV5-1	TGCGCCAGCAGCGTACGGGGGGGTCTCGCCGGGGAGCTGTTTTTT	CASSVRGGLAGELFF
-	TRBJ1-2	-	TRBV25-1	TGTGCCAGCAGTGATTGGGGCAGGGAGGATGGCTACACCTTC	CASSDWGREDGYTF
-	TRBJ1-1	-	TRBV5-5	TGTGCCAGCAGCCTCAGGGTGACGACTGAAGCTTTCTTT	CASSLRVTTEAFF
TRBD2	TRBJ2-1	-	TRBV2	TGTGCCAGCAGGGACGGGACTATACTAGCGGGGTACAATGAGCAGTTCTTC	CASRDGTILAGYNEQFF
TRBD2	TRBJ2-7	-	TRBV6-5	TGTGCCAGCAGCTCTGGACTAGCGGGCCTCTACGAGCAGTACTTC	CASSSGLAGLYEQYF
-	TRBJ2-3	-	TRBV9	TGTGCCAGCAGCCCAGACCGACTACTCGGCACAGATACGCAGTATTTT	CASSPDRLLGTDTQYF
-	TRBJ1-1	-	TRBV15	TGTGCCACCAGCAGAGATCGGGGAACTGAAGCTTTCTTT	CATSRDRGTEAFF
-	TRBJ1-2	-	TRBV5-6	TGTGCCAGCGGGACTCGGGGTGGCTATGGCTACACCTTC	CASGTRGGYGYTF
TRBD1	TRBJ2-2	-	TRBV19	TGTGCCAGTAGTAAGGGACAGGGGATTTCCGGGGAGCTGTTTTTT	CASSKGQGISGELFF
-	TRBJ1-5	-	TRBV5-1	TGCGCCAGCAGCTTGGCGGGAGGGTTGAGCAATCAGCCCCAGCATTTT	CASSLAGGLSNQPQHF
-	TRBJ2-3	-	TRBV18	TGTGCCAGCTCACCACCGGGGGCAGCGCTGCAGTATTTT	CASSPPGAALQYF
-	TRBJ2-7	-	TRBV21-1	TGTGCCAGTTCGCCAGGGGGTGACACCTACGAGCAGTACTTC	CASSPGGDTYEQYF
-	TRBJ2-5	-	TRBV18	TGTGCCAGCTCACCGGGGCGGGAGACCCAGTACTTC	CASSPGRETQYF
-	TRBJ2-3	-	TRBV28	TGTGCCAGCACCCTCCCCCGGGATCATGCAGATACGCAGTATTTT	CASTLPRDHADTQYF
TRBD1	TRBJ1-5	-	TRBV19	TGTGCCAGTAGAACAGGACAGGGGGCAGTTCAGCCCCAGCATTTT	CASRTGQGAVQPQHF
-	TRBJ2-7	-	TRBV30	TGTGCCTGGGGTGGGAGCTCCTACGAGCAGTACTTC	CAWGGSSYEQYF
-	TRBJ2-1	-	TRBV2	TGTGCCAGCAGACAGAGCTCCTACAATGAGCAGTTCTTC	CASRQSSYNEQFF
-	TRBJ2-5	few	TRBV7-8	TGTGCCAGCAGCTTCGGCAACAGCAAGGAGACCCAGTACTTC	CASSFGNSKETQYF
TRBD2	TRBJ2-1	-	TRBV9	TGTGCCAGCAGCGTAGGTAGCGGGGGCTACAATGAGCAGTTCTTC	CASSVGSGGYNEQFF
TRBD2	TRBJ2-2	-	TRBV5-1	TGCGCCAGCAGCCAGGGACTAGCGGACGTAGGGGAGCTGTTTTTT	CASSQGLADVGELFF
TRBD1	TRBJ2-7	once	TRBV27	TGTGCCAGCAGTTTCGGACAGGGTGAGCAGTACTTC	CASSFGQGEQYF
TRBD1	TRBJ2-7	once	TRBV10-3	TGTGCCATCAGTGAGACCGACAGGGATGAGCAGTACTTC	CAISETDRDEQYF
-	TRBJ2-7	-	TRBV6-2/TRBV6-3	TGTGCCAGCAGTCCAGGGTTTGAGGATGTTTACGAGCAGTACTTC	CASSPGFEDVYEQYF
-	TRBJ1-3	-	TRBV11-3	TGTGCCAGCAGCTACGGTTATGGAAACACCATATATTTT	CASSYGYGNTIYF
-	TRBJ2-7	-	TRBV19	TGTGCCAGTAGTGCACGACAGTCCTCCTACGAGCAGTACTTC	CASSARQSSYEQYF
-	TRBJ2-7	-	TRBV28	TGTGCCAGCACCAAACTACCGTCCTACGAGCAGTACTTC	CASTKLPSYEQYF
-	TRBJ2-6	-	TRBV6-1	TGTGCCAGCAGTGAATCAGGGGGGTCTGGGGCCAACGTCCTGACTTTC	CASSESGGSGANVLTF
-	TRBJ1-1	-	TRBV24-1	TGTGCCACCCGAGCAAGTTCTGGGGCTGAGTTCACTGAAGCTTTCTTT	CATRASSGAEFTEAFF
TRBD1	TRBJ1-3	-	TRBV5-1	TGCGCCAGCAGCTTGGTAGGGACAGAAGCCTCTGGAAACACCATATATTTT	CASSLVGTEASGNTIYF
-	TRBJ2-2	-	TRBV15	TGTGCCACCAGCAGAGATCGGACAGTCACCGGGGAGCTGTTTTTT	CATSRDRTVTGELFF
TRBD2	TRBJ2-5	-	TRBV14	TGTGCCAGCAGCCCAAAGGCCCGACTAGCGGGGGGGCCGGAGGGGACCCAGTACTTC	CASSPKARLAGGPEGTQYF
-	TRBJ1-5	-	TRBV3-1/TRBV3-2	TGTGCCAGCAGCCAAGCGCCGGGAAGCAATCAGCCCCAGCATTTT	CASSQAPGSNQPQHF
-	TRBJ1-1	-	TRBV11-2	TGTGCCAGCAGCTTCCTTGACAAAACTGAAGCTTTCTTT	CASSFLDKTEAFF
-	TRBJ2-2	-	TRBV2	TGTGCCAGCAAACCCCTGGGGCAGGGGAACACCGGGGAGCTGTTTTTT	CASKPLGQGNTGELFF
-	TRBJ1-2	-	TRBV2	TGTGCCAGCAGACAGGGCTTAGATGGCTACACCTTC	CASRQGLDGYTF